A selection of T cell receptor beta chains follows, all from one sample in a study of quantifying T cell responses using KT2 cells. Each CDR3 protein gets one entry after TCRdb re-called the UMI-ligation and nested PCR reads with MiXCR. The repertoire has approximately 46,000 distinct CDR3 sequences, roughly 10% of them found once; the top ten carry less than 11%. Sequencing input: PBMCs spiked with cells of the T cell clone KT2. The receptors originated from a human donor. CDR3s include the opening cysteine and the closing phenylalanine or tryptophan. D genes are given only for firm matches. Some rows have no size entry. The others give once, few or many, or a class for an expanded clone.

v_call: TRBV12-3/TRBV12-4; clone_size: few; d_call: NA; j_call: TRBJ2-3; cdr3_aa: CASSPRAGGGTDTQYF
v_call: TRBV2; clone_size: NA; d_call: NA; j_call: TRBJ2-3; cdr3_aa: CASTRDYTDTQYF
v_call: TRBV3-2; clone_size: few; d_call: NA; j_call: TRBJ2-6; cdr3_aa: CARRQGSGANVLTF
v_call: TRBV5-4; clone_size: few; d_call: TRBD2; j_call: TRBJ2-1; cdr3_aa: CASSSSGTSVNEQFF
v_call: TRBV6-6; clone_size: NA; d_call: NA; j_call: TRBJ2-1; cdr3_aa: CASSYTAGRGNNEQFF
v_call: TRBV11-2; clone_size: NA; d_call: NA; j_call: TRBJ1-1; cdr3_aa: CASSRSGATPRAFF
v_call: TRBV7-9; clone_size: few; d_call: NA; j_call: TRBJ1-2; cdr3_aa: CASSSGLEIYGYTF
v_call: TRBV9; clone_size: NA; d_call: NA; j_call: TRBJ1-2; cdr3_aa: CASSVGSFYTF
v_call: TRBV7-3; clone_size: many; d_call: TRBD2; j_call: TRBJ2-3; cdr3_aa: CASSPPGGRVTDTQYF
v_call: TRBV6-5; clone_size: many; d_call: NA; j_call: TRBJ1-1; cdr3_aa: CASSYRVGTEAFF
v_call: TRBV18; clone_size: few; d_call: TRBD1; j_call: TRBJ1-1; cdr3_aa: CASSPPTGDRTEAFF
v_call: TRBV5-5; clone_size: few; d_call: TRBD2; j_call: TRBJ2-3; cdr3_aa: CASSLFRGGGIDTQYF
v_call: TRBV4-1; clone_size: many; d_call: TRBD1; j_call: TRBJ2-7; cdr3_aa: CASSQADRGDEQYF
v_call: TRBV2; clone_size: NA; d_call: NA; j_call: TRBJ1-1; cdr3_aa: CASTGEQGTEAFF
v_call: TRBV20-1; clone_size: few; d_call: TRBD1; j_call: TRBJ1-5; cdr3_aa: CSARDHPQTGWNQPQHF
v_call: TRBV6-6; clone_size: NA; d_call: NA; j_call: TRBJ1-2; cdr3_aa: CASRGAATEGYNF
v_call: TRBV7-9; clone_size: NA; d_call: NA; j_call: TRBJ2-7; cdr3_aa: CASSLARRAPYEQYF
v_call: TRBV10-3; clone_size: NA; d_call: NA; j_call: TRBJ2-7; cdr3_aa: CAISESNDGSYEQYF
v_call: TRBV13; clone_size: few; d_call: NA; j_call: TRBJ2-7; cdr3_aa: CASSFGQSYEQYF
v_call: TRBV5-1; clone_size: NA; d_call: TRBD2; j_call: TRBJ2-4; cdr3_aa: CASSPSGGGVIQYF
v_call: TRBV4-3; clone_size: NA; d_call: NA; j_call: TRBJ1-2; cdr3_aa: CASSQGIIGNYGYTF
v_call: TRBV19; clone_size: few; d_call: NA; j_call: TRBJ2-1; cdr3_aa: CASSIGGNEQFF
v_call: TRBV20-1; clone_size: few; d_call: NA; j_call: TRBJ1-1; cdr3_aa: CSLTSGFMNTEAFF
v_call: TRBV5-1; clone_size: NA; d_call: NA; j_call: TRBJ1-1; cdr3_aa: CASRVDSEGVYGAFF
v_call: TRBV7-9; clone_size: few; d_call: TRBD1; j_call: TRBJ1-1; cdr3_aa: CASSLDGQGRAFF
v_call: TRBV19; clone_size: NA; d_call: TRBD1; j_call: TRBJ1-1; cdr3_aa: CASSPTGGLLSTEAFF
v_call: TRBV7-9; clone_size: few; d_call: NA; j_call: TRBJ1-1; cdr3_aa: CASSLADKGTEAFF
v_call: TRBV4-2; clone_size: NA; d_call: NA; j_call: TRBJ1-2; cdr3_aa: CASTSYRDTTNYGYTF
v_call: TRBV18; clone_size: many; d_call: TRBD1; j_call: TRBJ1-6; cdr3_aa: CASSPTGVESPLHF
v_call: TRBV2; clone_size: few; d_call: TRBD2; j_call: TRBJ2-3; cdr3_aa: CASSKTSGVADTQYF
v_call: TRBV11-2; clone_size: NA; d_call: NA; j_call: TRBJ2-1; cdr3_aa: CASSLVQGGLSEQFF
v_call: TRBV7-9; clone_size: few; d_call: NA; j_call: TRBJ2-1; cdr3_aa: CASSRDTYNEQFF
v_call: TRBV4-1; clone_size: few; d_call: NA; j_call: TRBJ1-1; cdr3_aa: CASSQDRITEAFF
v_call: TRBV5-5; clone_size: many; d_call: NA; j_call: TRBJ2-7; cdr3_aa: CASSLVVLATYEQYF
v_call: TRBV4-1; clone_size: many; d_call: TRBD2; j_call: TRBJ2-3; cdr3_aa: CASSPSISGGATDTQYF
v_call: TRBV14; clone_size: NA; d_call: NA; j_call: TRBJ2-7; cdr3_aa: CASSQVPDSYEQYF
v_call: TRBV6-5; clone_size: few; d_call: NA; j_call: TRBJ2-5; cdr3_aa: CASSYSLVQETQYF
v_call: TRBV11-1; clone_size: many; d_call: NA; j_call: TRBJ2-7; cdr3_aa: CASSLGQEYYEQYF
v_call: TRBV24-1; clone_size: NA; d_call: NA; j_call: TRBJ1-4; cdr3_aa: CATSGGRQANEKLFF
v_call: TRBV6-5; clone_size: few; d_call: NA; j_call: TRBJ2-3; cdr3_aa: CASSKWQRTDTQYF
v_call: TRBV30; clone_size: many; d_call: TRBD2; j_call: TRBJ2-3; cdr3_aa: CAWSPGLADTDTQYF
v_call: TRBV2; clone_size: many; d_call: TRBD2; j_call: TRBJ2-3; cdr3_aa: CASSTPQREGRRRADTQYF
v_call: TRBV28; clone_size: NA; d_call: NA; j_call: TRBJ2-7; cdr3_aa: CASSYRIAYEQYF
v_call: TRBV9; clone_size: few; d_call: TRBD2; j_call: TRBJ2-5; cdr3_aa: CASSPQSGGLVKETQYF
v_call: TRBV3-1; clone_size: NA; d_call: NA; j_call: TRBJ1-4; cdr3_aa: CASSQDGHWPNEKLFF
v_call: TRBV2; clone_size: few; d_call: NA; j_call: TRBJ1-5; cdr3_aa: CASSEVRSNQPQHF
v_call: TRBV10-3; clone_size: NA; d_call: TRBD1; j_call: TRBJ2-7; cdr3_aa: CAISDRGNSYEQYF
v_call: TRBV12-3/TRBV12-4; clone_size: few; d_call: TRBD2; j_call: TRBJ2-1; cdr3_aa: CASSSTSPPLNEQFF
v_call: TRBV11-2; clone_size: few; d_call: NA; j_call: TRBJ2-1; cdr3_aa: CASSLDILGGSSHEQFF
v_call: TRBV14; clone_size: few; d_call: NA; j_call: TRBJ2-3; cdr3_aa: CASSQIYRDTQYF
v_call: TRBV29-1; clone_size: few; d_call: NA; j_call: TRBJ1-1; cdr3_aa: CSVAGQLNTEAFF
v_call: TRBV5-5; clone_size: few; d_call: TRBD1; j_call: TRBJ1-5; cdr3_aa: CASSLGPGGWQPQHF
v_call: TRBV20-1; clone_size: NA; d_call: TRBD1; j_call: TRBJ1-1; cdr3_aa: CSARPQGYTEAFF